This T cell receptor beta chain was identified in a study of T cells expressing NK-cell markers (TCRdb year 2020). For context, the study as a whole: Three sorted T-cell subsets (CD3+CD56+NKG2C+, CD3+CD56+NKG2C- and CD3+CD56-NKG2C+) from several donors had their TCR beta-chain repertoires profiled. The study sequenced eight donors, all healthy volunteers chosen at random: three men and five women. Among the eight sequenced donors, seven were HCMV-seropositive and one was HCMV-seronegative. Illumina HiSeq 2000/2500, MiSeq or NextSeq was used to sequence libraries as 2 x 150 bp reads.

What the study reported, not specific to this receptor: Whether the expanded NKG2C-expressing T cell clones were specific for HCMV antigens was left unclear. Those dominant clonotypes were again the most abundant among CD3+CD56-NKG2C+ cells in several donors, at roughly 25-65%. In several donors, the dominant CD3+CD56+NKG2C+ clonotypes were among the top 10 CD8+ clonotypes and accounted for about 1.0-7.5% of CD8+ T cells.

TCRdb shows the sequencer as Illumina HiSeq 2000. TCR beta cDNA libraries were prepared using 5'RACE template switching, which introduced a universal primer site and unique molecular identifiers. Priming for cDNA synthesis came from the TCR beta constant segment, and two successive PCR amplification steps followed. Per the original workflow: MIGEC handled demultiplexing of the reads and grouping by UMI, while MiTCR was used to assemble and quantify clonotypes. To exclude erroneous sequences, only TCR cDNA sequences supported by at least two reads were retained. The tcR package was used for downstream repertoire analysis, and clonotypes were matched across fractions by CDR3 nucleotide sequence plus V segment. VDJmatch was used to annotate antigen specificity against VDJdb, with one amino acid substitution allowed in CDR3. Through TCRdb reprocessing, the reads give one entry per CDR3 protein sequence; DNA is omitted. The V and J calls reflect TCRdb's pipeline rather than the authors' work. The sample's own table lists hundreds of thousands of distinct CDR3 sequences. The top ten hold about 4.2% of the sample.

HCMV serostatus was determined by detecting HCMV-specific IgG in serum with a commercial ELISA kit. Peripheral blood mononuclear cells were isolated from blood by Ficoll density gradient centrifugation. The germline V gene yields SGHRS for CDR1 and YFSETQ for CDR2. The CDR3 starts with the cysteine, ends with the phenylalanine, and has 14 residues. No coding sequence is recorded. In the case of this clonotype: The clone's antigen remains unknown.

The clonotype was recovered from a woman between 18 and 69 years old in good health. Rearrangement joined TRBV5-1 to TRBJ2-5. Sequences were obtained from blood T cells: a sorted CD56 or NKG2C T cell subset, CD4+ or CD8+ T cells, or bulk PBMC T cells (not recorded which). The CDR3 corresponds to CASSLGVPQETQYF.